The 22 T cell receptor beta chains below come from one sample, sequenced in a study of identical twins. TCRdb re-analysed the 5' RACE reads in MiXCR, keeping a single row per CDR3 protein. The data hold around 670,000 distinct CDR3 sequences, with around 6% observed a single time. The sequenced sample consisted of naive T cells sorted from blood. These receptors were collected from a man aged 18 to 30 in good health.

In this sample, this clonotype turned up a few times. The J gene is TRBJ2-7, the V gene TRBV12-3 or TRBV12-4; perhaps TRBD2 as D (5 bases). V was trimmed by 4 bases and J by 9 bases, leaving 19 bases between them. CDR3 length equals 14 residues. The CDR3 bases are TGTGCCAGCAGTTCTGGACTTCGGCTCGGACTGCAGTACGTC. Translating it yields CASSSGLRLGLQYV.

V and J are TRBV4-2 and TRBJ2-2; the match to TRBD2 covers 7 bases. Germline values: CDR1 LGHNA, CDR2 YNFKEQ. Trimming removed 0 bases from V and 6 bases from J; junction bases left unmatched: 1. The CDR3 is 14 amino acids. CDR3 sequence (DNA): TGTGCCAGCAGCCAAGAGACTAGCTCCGGGGAGCTGTTTTTT. Translating it yields CASSQETSSGELFF.

This clonotype has ten or more counts. The CDR3 spells CASSFSGTGETQYF. The CDR3 coding sequence is TGTGCCAGCAGTTTTTCTGGGACAGGAGAGACCCAGTACTTC. V usage is TRBV28 and J usage is TRBJ2-5, with 8 bases fitting TRBD1. CDR3 length: 14 residues. The V and J ends lost 3 bases and 4 bases, in that order; junction bases with no gene match: 4. CDR1 is MDHEN, CDR2 SYDVKM, per germline.

Concerning this clonotype: One junction end disagrees with the germline gene, perhaps due to a read error. The chain employs TRBV29-1 and TRBJ2-1, with 7 nucleotides matching TRBD1. CDR3 length: 14 amino acids. CDR1 is SQVTM, CDR2 ANQGSEA, per germline. Written as DNA, the CDR3 is TGCAGCGTAGAAGACAGGGTGGTACAGAATGAGCAGTTCTTC. Its translation is CSVEDRVVQNEQFF.

This clonotype was detected only a few times. This chain joins TRBV4-3 and TRBJ2-1, with D unresolved. In germline, CDR1 is LGHNA, CDR2 YSLEER. The germline V and J ends were trimmed by 1 base and 8 bases, with 15 bases remaining between them. The CDR3 has 15 amino acids. The CDR3 loop reads CASSQVNTGNYEQFF. CDR3 nucleotide sequence: TGCGCCAGCAGCCAAGTTAACACCGGAAATTATGAGCAGTTCTTC.

This clonotype was seen at least ten times. The DNA of the CDR3 is TGCGCCAGCCGCAAGAGTTCCTACGAGCAGTACGTC. Amino acids: CASRKSSYEQYV. The rearrangement joins TRBV5-1 to TRBJ2-7, with D hard to call. The CDR3 covers 12 residues. Germline V gene sequence: CDR1 SGHRS, CDR2 YFSETQ. Trimming stripped 7 bases from V and 1 base from J, with 9 bases between.

This clonotype has just a few counts. The J gene is TRBJ2-1, the V gene TRBV7-8, with unresolved D. Trimming shortened V by 0 bases and J by 7 bases, and 7 bases separated the two germline ends. CDR3 length: 13 amino acids. Germline values: CDR1 SGHVS, CDR2 FQNEAQ. This CDR3 is CASSLALQNEQFF. The CDR3 coding sequence is TGTGCCAGCAGCTTAGCGCTACAGAATGAGCAGTTCTTC.

This clonotype was counted between two and nine times. The chain combines TRBV12-3 or TRBV12-4 with TRBJ1-2, with 10 bases matching TRBD1. CDR3 size: 15 residues. Losses at the gene ends were 5 bases for V and 5 bases for J; bases not matched to a gene: 8. The CDR3 spells CASSIGTGAAYGYTF. CDR3 in DNA: TGTGCCAGCAGTATTGGGACAGGGGCTGCTTATGGCTACACCTTC.

V usage is TRBV6-4 and J usage is TRBJ2-1; 10 nucleotides match TRBD2. Per germline, CDR1 MRHNA and CDR2 SNTAGT. The CDR3 has 16 residues. The V and J ends lost 5 bases and 0 bases, in that order; junction bases with no gene match: 4. The CDR3 protein is CASSPSSGSSYNEQFF. CDR3 in DNA: TGTGCCAGCAGTCCTTCTAGCGGGAGCTCCTACAATGAGCAGTTCTTC.

The chain joins TRBV2 to TRBJ2-3; 8 bases are shared with TRBD2. The CDR3 is 14 amino acids. Germline assignment: CDR1 SNHLY and CDR2 FYNNEI. The J segment lost 6 bases and the V segment lost 5 bases, leaving 7 bases of the junction unmatched. The CDR3, as DNA: TGTGCCAGCAGTAACGGGAGGGCCGTGGATACGCAGTATTTT. Its translation: CASSNGRAVDTQYF.

This clonotype has at least ten counts. V usage is TRBV7-9 and J usage is TRBJ2-2; possible D gene TRBD2, 6 bases. V lost 4 bases and J lost 6, with 15 bases in between. The CDR3 sequence is 15 residues long. Germline CDR1 reads SEHNR; CDR2 reads FQNEAQ (reference sequence). The CDR3: CASSSTSLAPGELFF. The DNA of the CDR3 is TGTGCCAGCAGCTCCACATCACTAGCCCCCGGGGAGCTGTTTTTT.

A few counts support this clonotype. The rearrangement links TRBV6-4 to TRBJ2-1; perhaps TRBD1 as D (6 bases). The CDR3 contains 16 residues. Germline values: CDR1 MRHNA, CDR2 SNTAGT. Trimming cost V 3 bases and J 7 bases, with 19 bases left between them. CDR3 protein: CASSDGRKSRGNEQFF. The CDR3 coding sequence is TGTGCCAGCAGTGATGGCCGAAAGTCCAGGGGTAATGAGCAGTTCTTC.

The table lists this clonotype with a few counts. In nucleotides, the CDR3 is TGTGCCAGCAGCCCCAACAGTTGGGGTGGGGAGCTGTTTTTT. This encodes CASSPNSWGGELFF. The genes are TRBV21-1 and TRBJ2-2. TRBV21-1 is shown as a pseudogene. The CDR3 loop spans 14 amino acids.

This clonotype was recorded many times. The chain joins TRBV5-1 to TRBJ1-2, with 9 positions matching TRBD1. J lost 2 bases, V lost 4 bases, and 9 bases had no gene match. Per germline, CDR1 SGHRS and CDR2 YFSETQ. The CDR3 is 16 residues long. The CDR3 region is CASSVTGGSVNYGYTF. CDR3 in DNA: TGCGCCAGCAGCGTGACAGGGGGATCGGTGAACTATGGCTACACCTTC.

This clonotype was found many times. This rearrangement joins TRBV15 to TRBJ2-1; 10 bases line up with TRBD2. Germline V gives CDR1 LNHNV, CDR2 YYDKDF (reference sequence). With 5 bases clipped from V and 4 bases from J, the junction kept 8 bases outside the gene matches. The CDR3 contains 16 residues. CDR3 in DNA: TGTGCCACCAGCCGAACCCCTAGCGGGGGATACAATGAGCAGTTCTTC. Translated: CATSRTPSGGYNEQFF.

This clonotype was observed at least ten times. The chain links TRBV24-1 to TRBJ2-2; D possibly corresponds to TRBD2 (6 bases). V was clipped by 8 bases and J by 5 bases, with 11 bases between them. Germline CDR1 reads KGHDR; CDR2 reads SFDVKD. CDR3 length: 13 amino acids. CDR3 loop: CATKATRTGELFF. The CDR3 DNA is TGTGCCACCAAAGCGACTAGGACCGGGGAGCTGTTTTTT.

This clonotype was seen a few times. CDR3 in DNA: TGTGCCAGCAGCTTAGGGGCTAGCGGGAGTGTGAGGTCCTACAATGAGCAGTTCTTC. This encodes CASSLGASGSVRSYNEQFF. This chain links TRBV11-2 with TRBJ2-1; 10 bases match TRBD2. V lost 1 base to trimming and J lost 1 base; unmatched junction nucleotides: 10. The CDR3 is made up of 19 amino acids. Germline assignment: CDR1 SGHAT and CDR2 FQNNGV.

This chain links TRBV28 with TRBJ2-7, with a possible D match to TRBD2 (5 bases). Germline lookup yields CDR1 MDHEN and CDR2 SYDVKM. This CDR3 contains 14 residues. V was pared by 8 bases and J by 4 bases, with 18 bases between. The CDR3 loop is CASRRTGWVYEQYF. The CDR3 DNA reads TGTGCCAGCCGGAGAACGGGATGGGTATACGAGCAGTACTTC.

The chain employs TRBV2 and TRBJ2-1; 8 bases map to TRBD1. Germline V gene data show CDR1 as SNHLY and CDR2 as FYNNEI. This CDR3 contains 14 residues. The V and J ends lost 7 bases and 6 bases, in that order; junction bases with no gene match: 8. As DNA, the CDR3 is TGTGCCAGCAAAGGGGACAGGTTGCCCAATGAGCAGTTCTTC. Its translation: CASKGDRLPNEQFF.

The CDR3 sequence: CASSHGVRARRSYNEQFF. CDR3 DNA sequence: TGTGCCAGCAGCCACGGGGTGAGGGCCAGGAGATCCTACAATGAGCAGTTCTTC. V gene TRBV14 combines with J gene TRBJ2-1, with D perhaps TRBD2 (5 bases). V lost 3 bases and J 1 base, leaving 19 bases between the germline ends. The CDR3 spans 18 residues. Germline loops: CDR1 SGHDN, CDR2 FVKESK.

This clonotype has more than one count but fewer than ten. The chain carries TRBV20-1 and TRBJ2-7; 10 bases align to TRBD1. Germline V gene data show CDR1 as DFQATT and CDR2 as SNEGSKA (reference sequence). J gave up 4 bases and V 5 bases, and 8 bases lay outside the gene matches. This CDR3 has 14 residues. CDR3 protein: CSAARQGAPYEQYF. The CDR3 coding sequence is TGCAGTGCTGCCCGACAGGGGGCGCCTTACGAGCAGTACTTC.

There are many counts of this clonotype. The rearrangement uses TRBV29-1 and TRBJ1-3, with TRBD1 as a possible D gene (5 bases). The CDR3 is 15 residues long. V lost 6 bases and J 4 bases, leaving 19 bases between the germline ends. From germline, CDR1 is SQVTM and CDR2 ANQGSEA. This CDR3 is CSVTRPGTSGNTIYF. As DNA, the CDR3 is TGCAGCGTAACCAGACCAGGGACGTCCGGAAACACCATATATTTT.